This TCR beta chain is from a study of shared clonotypes between healthy human individuals. Sequencing used immunoSEQ multiplex PCR; TCRdb keeps in-frame clones, though not all of them. The sample shows some 470,000 clones, 70% to 80% of them seen only once. Concerning this clone: This sequence may be a read error, since a much larger clone differs from it by one base.

This clonotype was sampled from a middle-aged woman in good health. Some clones in this sample may be carry-over from other donors' samples. Material for sequencing was PBMCs.

CDR3 sequence (DNA): TGTGCCAGCAGTTCACCGGGACAGGGGGCATACGAGCAGTACTTC. Amino acid sequence: CASSSPGQGAYEQYF. The chain couples TRBV13 to TRBJ2-7, with 12 bases matching TRBD1. The CDR3 loop spans 15 amino acids. Germline CDR1 PRHDT, CDR2 FYEKMQ (reference sequence). V lost 6 bases, J lost 4 bases, and 7 bases stayed unmatched.